This T cell receptor beta chain was sequenced in a study of blood T cell repertoires in COVID-19. The overall study: Acute and convalescent COVID-19 samples came from the United States, Italy and Spain. Nucleic acid was either cDNA or gDNA, and it came from T cells, B-cell-depleted T cells, or PBMCs.

In the original processing: Amplifying reference gene primers gave estimates of nucleated cell counts. Data came from immunoSEQ multiplex PCR; TCRdb stores just in-frame clones and leaves some out. The DNA was the basis for D and trimming; V, J and clone size are from that table. The sample consists of 270,000 or so clones, around 91% of them appearing once. Unmatched junction bases numbered 6, after V lost 4 bases and J lost 6 bases. The CDR3 is 14 residues long. Germline CDR1 is SNHLY and CDR2 is FYNNEI. During active infection, Seattle patients enrolled and were then monitored through disease. This chain joins TRBV2 and TRBJ1-5; TRBD1 aligns across 7 bases. What was sequenced was peripheral blood. The TCR originated in a woman in her sixties or seventies with COVID-19, enrolled during active disease. The CDR3 DNA follows: TGTGCCAGCAGTGGACAGGGTCACGGTCAGCCCCAGCATTTT. This codes for CASSGQGHGQPQHF.